The rows below give T cell receptor beta chains drawn from one sample of a study of response to subunit inactivated influenza vaccine. A single record per CDR3 protein comes from TCRdb applying MiXCR to the RT-PCR reads. The sample holds more than 500,000 distinct CDR3 sequences, about 10% seen once. The same sample was also used in a study of T cells expressing NK-cell markers.

Sample: PBMCs from blood, taken on the day of vaccination. The receptors were gathered from a man aged 45-60 years who received an inactivated influenza vaccine. Each CDR3 is given with its conserved first and last residue. The D gene is left open where the match is weak. Size is omitted from some rows. Given values are once, few, many or a class for expanded clones.

clone size	D gene	V gene	J gene	CDR3 protein	CDR3 DNA
-	TRBD1	TRBV6-2/TRBV6-3	TRBJ1-2	CASRNPGQGLGGYTF	TGTGCCAGCAGAAACCCGGGACAGGGGCTTGGTGGCTACACCTTC
few	-	TRBV24-1	TRBJ2-3	CATSDPRGSTLTDTQYF	TGTGCCACCAGTGATCCCAGGGGTTCTACATTAACAGATACGCAGTATTTT
-	TRBD1	TRBV3-1	TRBJ1-1	CASSQDDRAAFF	TGTGCCAGCAGCCAAGACGACAGGGCAGCTTTCTTT
many	-	TRBV6-2/TRBV6-3	TRBJ2-7	CASSYPEEQYF	TGTGCCAGCAGCTACCCTGAGGAGCAGTACTTC
-	TRBD1	TRBV6-1	TRBJ2-1	CASTDRGSRNEQFF	TGTGCCAGCACCGACAGGGGTTCGCGCAATGAGCAGTTCTTC
few	TRBD1	TRBV29-1	TRBJ2-4	CSAMTAGGVKNIQYF	TGCAGCGCCATGACAGCAGGGGGTGTCAAAAACATTCAGTACTTC
few	-	TRBV29-1	TRBJ2-7	CSATQGYEQYF	TGCAGCGCCACTCAGGGCTACGAGCAGTACTTC
-	TRBD1	TRBV4-2	TRBJ2-5	CASSQAGGSVRETQYF	TGTGCCAGCAGCCAAGCAGGGGGCTCGGTTAGGGAGACCCAGTACTTC
many	-	TRBV29-1	TRBJ2-5	CSARRGQGQETQYF	TGCAGCGCTCGCCGAGGGCAGGGCCAAGAGACCCAGTACTTC
many	-	TRBV12-3/TRBV12-4	TRBJ1-5	CASANGWGNQPQHF	TGTGCCAGCGCGAACGGCTGGGGCAATCAGCCCCAGCATTTT
-	-	TRBV14	TRBJ2-1	CASSQGYGFEQFF	TGTGCCAGCAGCCAAGGGTATGGGTTTGAGCAGTTCTTC
-	-	TRBV7-2	TRBJ2-3	CASSSVLFPDTQYF	TGTGCCAGCAGCTCGGTACTTTTCCCAGATACGCAGTATTTT
-	TRBD2	TRBV4-1	TRBJ2-5	CASSQGGLARWETQYF	TGCGCCAGCAGCCAGGGGGGACTAGCAAGGTGGGAGACCCAGTACTTC
-	-	TRBV5-6	TRBJ2-1	CASSLGGVQFF	TGTGCCAGCAGCTTGGGGGGGGTGCAGTTCTTC
-	-	TRBV11-1	TRBJ2-2	CASSLSTLVRDYTGELFF	TGTGCCAGCAGCCTTAGTACCCTGGTCCGGGATTACACCGGGGAGCTGTTTTTT